This TCR beta chain derives from a study of blood T cell repertoires in COVID-19. On the study more broadly: Specimens from acute and convalescent COVID-19 originated in the United States, Italy and Spain. From T cells, B-cell-depleted T cells, or PBMCs came the material, which was cDNA or gDNA.

In the source study's methods: Estimation of nucleated cell counts relied on the amplification of reference gene primers. Here immunoSEQ multiplex PCR was the method, and the copy in TCRdb shows in-frame clones only, minus some. V and J calls plus clone size are reproduced from that table; the DNA served to infer D and trimming. This sample has 30,000 to 40,000 clones; less than 95% occur once, and the top ten carry roughly 20%. The CDR3 spans 15 residues. Per the germline V gene, CDR1 is LGHDT and CDR2 is YNNKEL (reference sequence). Between the trimmed V and J ends, which lost 0 bases and 1 base, there was a span of 9 bases.

The material sequenced was peripheral blood. This TCR derives from a man older than 75 with acute or convalescent COVID-19. The V and J genes are TRBV3-1 (or the pseudogene TRBV3-2) and TRBJ1-1; no reliable D call. The chain's CDR3 is CASSQELVRNTEAFF. Written as DNA, the CDR3 is TGTGCCAGCAGCCAAGAACTGGTAAGGAACACTGAAGCTTTCTTT.